This entry lists 10 T cell receptor beta chains sequenced from one sample in a study of shared clonotypes between healthy human individuals. Sequencing used immunoSEQ multiplex PCR; TCRdb keeps in-frame clones, though not all of them. The sample consists of about 2.4 million clones, approximately 90% of them appearing once. The sequenced sample was naive CD4+ T cells sorted from blood. Noted subset: CD45RA+ positively selected. All receptors derive from a man younger than 35 in good health.

The chain uses TRBV5-1 and TRBJ1-1; 8 bases map to TRBD1. Germline values: CDR1 SGHRS, CDR2 YFSETQ. The CDR3 sequence is 15 residues long. V lost 4 bases and J lost 3; bases outside the gene matches: 8. CDR3 residues: CASSLQGATYTEAFF. CDR3 coding DNA: TGCGCCAGCAGCCTGCAGGGGGCCACGTACACTGAAGCTTTCTTT.

On this clone: This same CDR3 is encoded by further DNA sequences in the sample. The rearrangement uses TRBV6-1 and TRBJ2-7; D is tentatively TRBD1 or TRBD2 (5 bases each). The CDR3 sequence is 15 residues long. V was shortened by 0 bases and J by 0 bases, with 9 bases between the two germline ends. Germline assignment: CDR1 MNHNS and CDR2 SASEGT. In DNA form, the CDR3 reads TGTGCCAGCAGTGAAGCGGCAGGGAGCTCCTACGAGCAGTACTTC. Residues: CASSEAAGSSYEQYF.

The chain combines TRBV30 with TRBJ2-3; D gene uncertain. Germline values: CDR1 GTSNPN, CDR2 SVGIG (reference sequence). The CDR3 runs to 13 residues. Deletions cut 6 bases from V and 0 bases from J, with 10 bases between. The CDR3 is CACRTDSTDTQYF. CDR3 bases: TGTGCCTGCCGGACCGATAGCACAGATACGCAGTATTTT.

The V gene is TRBV5-1, the J gene TRBJ2-3; 11 nucleotides line up with TRBD2. V shed 2 bases and J 2 bases; nucleotides not matched to a gene: 4. The CDR3 runs to 16 residues. Germline CDR1 SGHRS, CDR2 YFSETQ. The CDR3 loop is CASSLLAGDLTDTQYF. CDR3 in DNA: TGCGCCAGCAGCTTACTAGCGGGAGACCTCACAGATACGCAGTATTTT.

The gene calls are TRBV5-1 and TRBJ2-5, with 11 bases lining up with TRBD2. The CDR3 loop spans 17 amino acids. V gave up 0 bases and J gave up 5 bases; unmatched junction bases: 9. Germline loops: CDR1 SGHRS, CDR2 YFSETQ. DNA of the CDR3: TGCGCCAGCAGCTTGGCCCATCTAGCGGGAGGTTGGGAGACCCAGTACTTC. Protein product: CASSLAHLAGGWETQYF.

The chain has TRBV7-6 and TRBJ2-2, with 7 nucleotides matching TRBD1. With 5 bases clipped from V and 7 bases from J, the junction kept 10 bases outside the gene matches. CDR1 SGHVS and CDR2 FNYEAQ come from the germline V gene. The CDR3 has 15 amino acids. CDR3: CASSPFEGALGELFF. CDR3 sequence (DNA): TGTGCCAGCAGCCCCTTCGAGGGGGCTCTCGGGGAGCTGTTTTTT.

The V call is TRBV2, the J call TRBJ2-7, with a weak D call TRBD1 (6 bases). Trimming removed 6 bases at V and 5 bases at J, with 14 bases between. Germline CDR1 reads SNHLY; CDR2 reads FYNNEI. The CDR3 sequence is 13 residues long. CDR3 residues: CASRESRGNEQYF. DNA of the CDR3: TGTGCCAGCAGGGAGAGCAGGGGTAACGAGCAGTACTTC.

As to this clone: Different DNA sequences within this sample yield the same CDR3. The chain employs TRBV2 and TRBJ2-5; D is possibly TRBD1 (6 bases). The V gene's germline CDR1 is SNHLY and CDR2 FYNNEI. V was cut by 4 bases and J by 2 bases, with 8 bases left in between. The CDR3 extends over 13 amino acids. CDR3 bases: TGTGCCAGCAGTGGGACAGTACAAGAGACCCAGTACTTC. Translation: CASSGTVQETQYF.

This chain uses TRBV5-1 with TRBJ1-2; TRBD1 matches 7 bases. Trimming cost V 4 bases and J 0 bases; bases outside gene matches: 3. The germline gives CDR1 SGHRS, CDR2 YFSETQ. The CDR3 is 14 residues long. The CDR3 reads CASSGTDPNYGYTF. The DNA of the CDR3 is TGCGCCAGCAGCGGGACAGACCCTAACTATGGCTACACCTTC. Using reference TRBV5-1 and TRBJ1-2 for the parts outside the CDR3, the full variable domain is KAGVTQTPRYLIKTRGQQVTLSCSPISGHRSVSWYQQTPGQGLQFLFEYFSETQRNKGNFPGRFSGRQFSNSRSEMNVSTLELGDSALYLCASSGTDPNYGYTFGSGTRLTVV.

The chain has TRBV10-3 and TRBJ1-1; no clear D. There are 14 residues in the CDR3. Trimming took 3 bases from V and 0 from J, leaving 8 bases between them. Germline V lookup: CDR1 ENHRY, CDR2 SYGVKD. The CDR3 coding sequence is TGTGCCATCAGTGATGACTATATGAACACTGAAGCTTTCTTT. Translation gives CAISDDYMNTEAFF.